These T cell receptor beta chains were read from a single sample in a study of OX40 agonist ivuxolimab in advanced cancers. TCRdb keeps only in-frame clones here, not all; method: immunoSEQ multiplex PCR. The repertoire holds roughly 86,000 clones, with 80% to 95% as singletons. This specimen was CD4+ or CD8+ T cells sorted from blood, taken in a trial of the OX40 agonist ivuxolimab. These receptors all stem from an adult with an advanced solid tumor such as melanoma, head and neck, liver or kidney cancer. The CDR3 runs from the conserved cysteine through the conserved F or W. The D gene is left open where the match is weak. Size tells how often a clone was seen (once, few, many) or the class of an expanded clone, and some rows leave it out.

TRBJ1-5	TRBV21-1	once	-	TGTGCCAGCCGACAGGCCGACATCGGGCCCCGCTACAAAAGGGTTTCAAATCAGCCCCAGCATTTT	CASRQADIGPRYKRVSNQPQHF
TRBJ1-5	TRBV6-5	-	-	TGTGCCAGCAGTTCCCTCAATAGGGCGTACCAGCCCCAGCATTTT	CASSSLNRAYQPQHF
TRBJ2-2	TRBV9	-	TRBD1	TGTGCCAGCAGGGGACAGGGGAACACCGGGGAGCTGTTTTTT	CASRGQGNTGELFF
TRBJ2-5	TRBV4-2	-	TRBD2	TGTGCCAGCAGCCAAGGACTAGCGGGATCGTACCAAGAGACCCAGTACTTC	CASSQGLAGSYQETQYF
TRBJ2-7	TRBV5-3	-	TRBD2	TGTGCCAGAAGCTTGGTAGCGGGAGTTTTCCACGAGCAGTACTTC	CARSLVAGVFHEQYF
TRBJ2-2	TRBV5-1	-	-	TGCGCCAGCAGCTTGGTATGGAACACCGGGGAGCTGTTTTTT	CASSLVWNTGELFF
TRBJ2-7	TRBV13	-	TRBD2	TGTGCCAGCAGCTCGGGACTAGCGGGACACGAGCAGTACTTC	CASSSGLAGHEQYF
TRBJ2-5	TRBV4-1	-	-	TGCGCCAGCAGCCAAGAGGGGCAAGAGACCCAGTACTTC	CASSQEGQETQYF
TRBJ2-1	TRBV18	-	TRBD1	TGTGCCAGCTCACCACCGGGACAGGGGAACCACAATGAGCAGTTCTTC	CASSPPGQGNHNEQFF
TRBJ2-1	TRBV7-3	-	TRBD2	TGTGCCAGCAGCTCCAATGTAGCGGGTTACAATGAGCAGTTCTTC	CASSSNVAGYNEQFF
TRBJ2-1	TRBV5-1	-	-	TGCGCCAGCAGCTTGGTCCCCCTCCAACACGGTTACAATGAGCAGTTCTTC	CASSLVPLQHGYNEQFF
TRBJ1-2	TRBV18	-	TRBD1	TGTGCCAGCTCACCACAGACAGGGCGACTTAATGACTATGGCTACACCTTC	CASSPQTGRLNDYGYTF
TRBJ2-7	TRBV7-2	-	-	TGTGCCAGCAGCTCTAATCTGGGCTACGAGCAGTACTTC	CASSSNLGYEQYF
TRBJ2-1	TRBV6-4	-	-	TGTGCCAGCAGCCACACGCGGGCTACTACCTACAATGAGCAGTTCTTC	CASSHTRATTYNEQFF
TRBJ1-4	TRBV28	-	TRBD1	TGTGCCAGCAGTTCTGGACAGGGCGGTTATGAAAAACTGTTTTTT	CASSSGQGGYEKLFF
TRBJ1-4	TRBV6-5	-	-	TGTGCCAGCAGCCTGACACGGACTTTGGAAAAACTGTTTTTT	CASSLTRTLEKLFF
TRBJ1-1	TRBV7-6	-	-	TGTGCCAGCAGCCCAGATGGGGCAATCACTGAAGCTTTCTTT	CASSPDGAITEAFF
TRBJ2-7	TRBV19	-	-	TGTGCCTCCTCCCTAGGGAGCTACGAGCAGTACTTC	CASSLGSYEQYF
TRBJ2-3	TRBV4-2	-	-	TGTGCCAGCAGCCCAGGCGGGGTAGCGGCGGATACGCAGTATTTT	CASSPGGVAADTQYF